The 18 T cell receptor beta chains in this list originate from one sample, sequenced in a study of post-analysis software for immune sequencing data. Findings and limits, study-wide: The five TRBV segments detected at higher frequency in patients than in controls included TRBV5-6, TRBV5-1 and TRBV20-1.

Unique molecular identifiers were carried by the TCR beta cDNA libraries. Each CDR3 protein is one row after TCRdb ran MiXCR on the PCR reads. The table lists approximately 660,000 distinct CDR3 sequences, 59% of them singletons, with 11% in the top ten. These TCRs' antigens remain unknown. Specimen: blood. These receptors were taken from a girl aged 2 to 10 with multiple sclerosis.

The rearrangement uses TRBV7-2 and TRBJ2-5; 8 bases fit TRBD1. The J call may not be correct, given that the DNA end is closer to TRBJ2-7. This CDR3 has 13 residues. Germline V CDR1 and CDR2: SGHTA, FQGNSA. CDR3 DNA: TGTGCCAGCAGCGGCCGACAGGGGTACGAGCAGTACTTC. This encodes CASSGRQGYEQYF.

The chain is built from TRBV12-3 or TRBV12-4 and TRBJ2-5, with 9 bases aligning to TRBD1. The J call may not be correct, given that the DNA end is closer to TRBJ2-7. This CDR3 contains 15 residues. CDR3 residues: CASSFSGTGSDEQYF. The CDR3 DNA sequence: TGTGCCAGCAGTTTCTCCGGGACAGGGTCTGACGAGCAGTACTTC.

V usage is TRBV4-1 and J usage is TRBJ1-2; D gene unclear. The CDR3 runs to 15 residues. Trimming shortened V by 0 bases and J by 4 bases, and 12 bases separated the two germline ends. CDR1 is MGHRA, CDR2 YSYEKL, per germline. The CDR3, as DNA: TGCGCCAGCAGCCAAGATCCGGGAGCGGGCTATGGCTACACCTTC. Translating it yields CASSQDPGAGYGYTF.

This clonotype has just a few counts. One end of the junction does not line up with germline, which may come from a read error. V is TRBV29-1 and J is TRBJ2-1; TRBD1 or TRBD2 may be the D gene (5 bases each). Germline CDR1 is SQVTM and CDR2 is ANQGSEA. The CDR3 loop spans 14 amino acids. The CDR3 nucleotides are TGCGGCGTTAAGGGGACGGTCTCCTACAATGAGCAGTTCTTC. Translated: CGVKGTVSYNEQFF.

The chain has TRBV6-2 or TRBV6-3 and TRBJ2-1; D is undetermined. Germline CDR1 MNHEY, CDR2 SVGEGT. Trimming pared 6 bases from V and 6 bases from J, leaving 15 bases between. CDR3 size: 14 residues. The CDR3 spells CASRLPGLRNEQFF. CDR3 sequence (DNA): TGTGCCAGCAGATTACCGGGTCTACGCAATGAGCAGTTCTTC.

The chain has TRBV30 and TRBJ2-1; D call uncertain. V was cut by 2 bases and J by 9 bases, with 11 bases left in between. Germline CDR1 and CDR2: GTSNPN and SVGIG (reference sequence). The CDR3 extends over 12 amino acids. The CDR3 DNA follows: TGTGCCTGGAGTCGGGCAGAGCTTGAGCAGTTCTTC. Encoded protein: CAWSRAELEQFF.

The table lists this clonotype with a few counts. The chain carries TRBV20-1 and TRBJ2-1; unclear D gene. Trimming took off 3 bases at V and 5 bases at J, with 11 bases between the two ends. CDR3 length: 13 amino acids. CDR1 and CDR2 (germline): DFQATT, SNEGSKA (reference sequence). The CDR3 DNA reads TGCAGTGCTAGGGTTTGGCTAGACAATGAGCAGTTCTTC. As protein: CSARVWLDNEQFF.

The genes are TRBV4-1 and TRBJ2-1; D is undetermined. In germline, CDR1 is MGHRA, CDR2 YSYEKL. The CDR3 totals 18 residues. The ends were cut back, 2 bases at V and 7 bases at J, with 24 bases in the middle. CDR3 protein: CASSQFGHPTTIGNEQFF. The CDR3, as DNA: TGCGCCAGCAGCCAATTCGGTCACCCTACAACTATCGGTAATGAGCAGTTCTTC.

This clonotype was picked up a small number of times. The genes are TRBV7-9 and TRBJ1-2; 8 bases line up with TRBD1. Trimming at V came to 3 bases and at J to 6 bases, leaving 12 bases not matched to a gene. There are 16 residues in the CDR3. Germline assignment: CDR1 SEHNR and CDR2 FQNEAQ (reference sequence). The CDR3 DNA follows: TGTGCCAGCAGCTTGGAGGGACAGGTTGGTCGGGATGGCTACACCTTC. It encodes CASSLEGQVGRDGYTF.

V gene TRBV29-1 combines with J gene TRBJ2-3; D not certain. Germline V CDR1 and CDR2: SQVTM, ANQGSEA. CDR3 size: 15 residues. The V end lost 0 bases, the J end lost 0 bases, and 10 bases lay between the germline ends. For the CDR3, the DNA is TGCAGCGTTGAAGATTCAGGCCTAAGCACAGATACGCAGTATTTT. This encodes CSVEDSGLSTDTQYF.

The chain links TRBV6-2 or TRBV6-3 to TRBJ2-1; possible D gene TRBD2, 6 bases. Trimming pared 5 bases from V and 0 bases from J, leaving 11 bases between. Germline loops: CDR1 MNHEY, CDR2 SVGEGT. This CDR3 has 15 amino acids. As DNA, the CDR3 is TGTGCCAGCAGTCTTCTAGCGACCTCCTACAATGAGCAGTTCTTC. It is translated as CASSLLATSYNEQFF.

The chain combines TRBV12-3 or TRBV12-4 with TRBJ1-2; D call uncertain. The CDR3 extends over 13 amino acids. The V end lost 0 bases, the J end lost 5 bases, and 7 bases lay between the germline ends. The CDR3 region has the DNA TGTGCCAGCAGTTTAGCGGAGGAGTATGGCTACACCTTC. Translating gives CASSLAEEYGYTF.

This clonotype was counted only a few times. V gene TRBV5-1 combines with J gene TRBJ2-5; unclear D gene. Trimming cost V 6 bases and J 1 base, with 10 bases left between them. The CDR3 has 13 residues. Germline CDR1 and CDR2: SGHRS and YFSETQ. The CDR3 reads CASTPVPQETQYF. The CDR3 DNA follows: TGCGCCAGCACACCAGTCCCCCAAGAGACCCAGTACTTC.

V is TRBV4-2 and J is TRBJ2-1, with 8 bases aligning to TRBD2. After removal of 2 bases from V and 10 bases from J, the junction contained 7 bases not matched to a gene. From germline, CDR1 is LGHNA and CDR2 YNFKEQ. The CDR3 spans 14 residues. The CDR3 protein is CASSQPRGGGEQFF. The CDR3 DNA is TGTGCCAGCAGCCAACCCCGGGGGGGCGGGGAGCAGTTCTTC.

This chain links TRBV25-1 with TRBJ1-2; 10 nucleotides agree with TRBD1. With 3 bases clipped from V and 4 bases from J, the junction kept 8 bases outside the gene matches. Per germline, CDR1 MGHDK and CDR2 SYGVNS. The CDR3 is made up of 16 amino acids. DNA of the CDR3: TGTGCCAGCAGTGAGTCCGGGACAGGGGCTGGCTATGGCTACACCTTC. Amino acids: CASSESGTGAGYGYTF.

The chain's CDR3 is CASSSPRAEAFF. Here the CDR3 DNA reads TGTGCCAGCAGCTCCCCTCGCGCTGAAGCTTTCTTT. The chain recombines TRBV7-9 with TRBJ1-1; D gene ambiguous. Trimming removed 4 bases from V and 6 bases from J, with 9 bases in between. This CDR3 spans 12 amino acids. Germline V lookup: CDR1 SEHNR, CDR2 FQNEAQ (reference sequence).

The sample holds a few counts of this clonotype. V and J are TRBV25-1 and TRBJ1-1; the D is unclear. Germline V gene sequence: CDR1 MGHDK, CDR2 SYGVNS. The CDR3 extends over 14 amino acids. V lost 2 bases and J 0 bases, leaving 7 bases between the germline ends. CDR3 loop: CASSELGLNTEAFF. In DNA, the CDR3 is TGTGCCAGCAGTGAACTCGGGCTGAACACTGAAGCTTTCTTT.

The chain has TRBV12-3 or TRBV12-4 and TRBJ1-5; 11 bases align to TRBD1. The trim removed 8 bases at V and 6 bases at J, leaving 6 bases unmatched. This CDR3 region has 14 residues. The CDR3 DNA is TGTGCCAGCGCCGGGACAGGGGGAGGTCAGCCCCAGCATTTT. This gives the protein CASAGTGGGQPQHF.